The sequence of this T cell receptor beta chain was determined in a study of identical twins' blood T cells. V was pared by 2 bases and J by 5 bases, with 12 bases between. Germline V gives CDR1 DFQATT, CDR2 SNEGSKA (reference sequence). The CDR3 extends over 13 amino acids. One entry per CDR3 protein, called by TCRdb with MiXCR from the 5' RACE reads. Among 400,000 or so distinct CDR3 sequences listed, around 30% were seen once. This sequence originates from a woman aged 18-55 years in good health. This chain uses TRBV20-1 with TRBJ1-1; tentatively, D is TRBD1 (5 bases). Source material: PBMCs. The CDR3 coding sequence is TGCAGTGCTAGATCTTCAGGGCAGACTGAAGCTTTCTTT. Translated: CSARSSGQTEAFF.